This T cell receptor (beta chain) originates from a study of T cell responses to AZD1222 COVID-19 vaccine. General observations from the study: Among spike-specific TCRs, nearly half reportedly target unmutated variant regions.

This clone has a single count. Its specificity is not known. The CDR3 runs to 12 residues. Germline lookup yields CDR1 SGDLS and CDR2 YYNGEE. V lost 0 bases, J lost 5 bases, and 5 bases lay in between. Only in-frame clones appear in the TCRdb table, and some are missing; sequencing was by immunoSEQ multiplex PCR. The sample consists of about 46,000 clones, over 85% of them appearing once. This sequence originates from an adult who received the AZD1222 COVID-19 vaccine. Sequencing used peripheral blood, obtained 28 days after the second AZD1222 dose. The chain uses TRBV9 and TRBJ2-5; D gene ambiguous. The DNA for the CDR3 is TGTGCCAGCAGCGTAGACCCCGAGACCCAGTACTTC. It translates to CASSVDPETQYF.